This TCR beta chain was sequenced during a study of regulatory T cells in long-lasting Graves disease. Study overall: Treatment with antithyroid drugs for over 5 years, together with positive TSH receptor antibodies, meant persistent Graves' disease.

This clonotype was counted only a few times. Time point: persistent/refractory GD, antithyroid drugs over 5 years with positive TRAb. Researchers made the TCR library from RNA that was extracted from PBMCs. Diagnoses of Graves' disease were made by American Thyroid Association guidelines. V was shortened by 3 bases and J by 0 bases, with 8 bases between the two germline ends. CDR3 length: 14 residues. CDR1 is SEHNR and CDR2 is FQNEAQ in the germline V gene (reference sequence). Assembly of TCR beta libraries relied on iRepertoire HTBI primers together with Arm-PCR of CDR3 regions. TCRdb itself ran the multiplex PCR reads through MiXCR, one entry per CDR3 protein. This table has under 450,000 distinct CDR3 sequences, roughly a quarter appearing once.

The genes are TRBV7-9 and TRBJ2-5; tentative D call: TRBD1 (6 bases). This receptor was obtained from a female donor with Graves disease. The sequencing used peripheral blood mononuclear cells (PBMCs), collected when the disease was refractory, from a patient treated with antithyroid drugs. CDR3 region: CASSFRDNQETQYF. CDR3 in DNA: TGTGCCAGCAGCTTCCGGGACAACCAAGAGACCCAGTACTTC.